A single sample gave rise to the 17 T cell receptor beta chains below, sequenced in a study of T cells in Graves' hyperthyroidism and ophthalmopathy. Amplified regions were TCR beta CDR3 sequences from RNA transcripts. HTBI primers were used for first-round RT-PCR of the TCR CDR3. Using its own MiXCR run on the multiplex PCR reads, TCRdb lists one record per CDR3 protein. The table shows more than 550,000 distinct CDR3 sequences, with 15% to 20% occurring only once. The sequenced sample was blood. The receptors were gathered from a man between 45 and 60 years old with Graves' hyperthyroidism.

The CDR3 here is CSASTEPSYNEQFF. Written as DNA, the CDR3 is TGCAGTGCTAGCACGGAGCCCTCCTACAATGAGCAGTTCTTC. V and J are TRBV20-1 and TRBJ2-1; D unclear. The V end was cut by 3 bases, the J end by 0 bases, with 9 bases between. Looked up from germline, CDR1 is DFQATT and CDR2 is SNEGSKA (reference sequence). The CDR3 is 14 residues long.

The chain's CDR3 is CASSIGGQGRWNTEAFF. In DNA form, the CDR3 reads TGTGCCAGTAGTATTGGCGGTCAGGGCCGCTGGAACACTGAAGCTTTCTTT. The gene calls are TRBV19 and TRBJ1-1; D is perhaps TRBD1 (5 bases). The CDR3 is made up of 17 amino acids. Germline V CDR1 and CDR2: LNHDA, SQIVND (reference sequence). Between the trimmed V and J ends, which lost 3 bases and 1 base, there was a span of 18 bases.

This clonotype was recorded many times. As DNA, the CDR3 is TGTGCCAACTCCGGGACAGGGGGCACCGGGGAGCTGTTTTTT. This gives the protein CANSGTGGTGELFF. The chain is built from TRBV10-3 and TRBJ2-2; 11 bases agree with TRBD1. Germline-derived CDR1 and CDR2 are ENHRY and SYGVKD. This CDR3 region has 14 residues. Germline trimming cut 10 bases from V and 4 bases from J; bases unmatched to any gene: 5.

CDR3 coding DNA: TGCAGTGCTAAGTTTGAAGAGACCCAGTACTTC. It codes for CSAKFEETQYF. This chain uses TRBV20-1 with TRBJ2-5; D call uncertain. The CDR3 has 11 residues. Per germline, CDR1 DFQATT and CDR2 SNEGSKA (reference sequence). Trimming removed 4 bases from V and 3 bases from J, with 6 bases in between.

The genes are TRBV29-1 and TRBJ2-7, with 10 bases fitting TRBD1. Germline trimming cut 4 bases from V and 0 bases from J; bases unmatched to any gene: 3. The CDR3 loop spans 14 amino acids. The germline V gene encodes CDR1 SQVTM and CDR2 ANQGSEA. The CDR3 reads CSVVTGGPSYEQYF. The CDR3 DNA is TGCAGCGTTGTGACAGGGGGCCCCTCCTACGAGCAGTACTTC.

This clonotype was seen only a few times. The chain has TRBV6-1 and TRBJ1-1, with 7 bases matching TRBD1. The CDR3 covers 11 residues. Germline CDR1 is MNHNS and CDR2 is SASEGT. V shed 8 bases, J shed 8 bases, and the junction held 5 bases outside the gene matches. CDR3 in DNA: TGTGCCAGCCCGAGGACAGGCGAAGCTTTCTTT. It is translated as CASPRTGEAFF.

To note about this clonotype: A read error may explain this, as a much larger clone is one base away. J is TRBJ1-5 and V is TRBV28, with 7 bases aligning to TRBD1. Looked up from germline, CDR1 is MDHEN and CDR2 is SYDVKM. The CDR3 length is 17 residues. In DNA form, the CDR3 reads TGTGCCAGCAGTTTAGGCAGGGGGAGGATTAGCAATCAGCCCCTGCATTTT. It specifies CASSLGRGRISNQPLHF.

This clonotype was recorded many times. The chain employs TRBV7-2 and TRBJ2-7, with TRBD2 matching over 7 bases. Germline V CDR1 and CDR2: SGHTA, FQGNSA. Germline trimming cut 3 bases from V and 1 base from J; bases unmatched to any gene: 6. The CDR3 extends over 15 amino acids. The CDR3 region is CASSLRPSGSYEQYF. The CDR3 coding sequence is TGTGCCAGCAGCTTGCGGCCTAGCGGATCCTACGAGCAGTACTTC.

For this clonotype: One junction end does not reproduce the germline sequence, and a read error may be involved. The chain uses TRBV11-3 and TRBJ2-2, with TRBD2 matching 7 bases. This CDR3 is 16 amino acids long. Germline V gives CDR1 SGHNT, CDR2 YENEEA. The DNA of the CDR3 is TGCGCCAGCAGCCTACCGGGACTACCTAACACCGGGGAGCTGTTTTTT. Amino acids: CASSLPGLPNTGELFF.

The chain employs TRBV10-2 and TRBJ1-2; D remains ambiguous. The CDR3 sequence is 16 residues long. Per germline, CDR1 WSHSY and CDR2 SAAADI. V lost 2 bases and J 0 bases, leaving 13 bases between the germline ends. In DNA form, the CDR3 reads TGCGCCAGCAGTGAGCCTTTAGGCCTCCCTAACTATGGCTACACCTTC. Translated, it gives CASSEPLGLPNYGYTF.

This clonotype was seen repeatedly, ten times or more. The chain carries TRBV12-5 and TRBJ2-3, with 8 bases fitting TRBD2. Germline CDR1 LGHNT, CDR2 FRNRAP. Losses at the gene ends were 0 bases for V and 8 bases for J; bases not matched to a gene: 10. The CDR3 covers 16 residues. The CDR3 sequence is CASGLVQTSDLPTQYF. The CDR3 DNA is TGTGCTAGTGGTTTGGTACAGACTAGCGATCTCCCTACGCAGTATTTT.

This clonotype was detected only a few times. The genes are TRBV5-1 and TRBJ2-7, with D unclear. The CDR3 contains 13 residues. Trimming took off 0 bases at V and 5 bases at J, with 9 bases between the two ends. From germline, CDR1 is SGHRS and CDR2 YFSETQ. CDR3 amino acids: CASSLALYHEQYF. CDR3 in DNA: TGCGCCAGCAGCTTGGCCCTCTACCACGAGCAGTACTTC.

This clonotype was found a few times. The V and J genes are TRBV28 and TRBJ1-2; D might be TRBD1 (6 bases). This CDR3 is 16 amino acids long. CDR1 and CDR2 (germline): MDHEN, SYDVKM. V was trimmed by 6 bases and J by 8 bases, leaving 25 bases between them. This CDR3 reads CASSLQLPQTGGGYTF. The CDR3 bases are TGTGCCAGCAGCCTTCAACTACCTCAGACAGGAGGCGGCTACACCTTC.

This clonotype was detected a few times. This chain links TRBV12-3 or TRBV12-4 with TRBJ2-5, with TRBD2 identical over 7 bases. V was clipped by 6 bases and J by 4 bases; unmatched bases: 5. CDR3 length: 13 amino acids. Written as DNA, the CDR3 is TGTGCCAGCAGCAAAGCGGGATCAGAGACCCAGTACTTC. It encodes CASSKAGSETQYF.

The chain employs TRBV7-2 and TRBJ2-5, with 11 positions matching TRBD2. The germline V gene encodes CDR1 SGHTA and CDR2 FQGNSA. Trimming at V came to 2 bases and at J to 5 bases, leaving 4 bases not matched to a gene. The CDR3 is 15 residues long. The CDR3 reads CASSLYGTSGETQYF. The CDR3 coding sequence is TGTGCCAGCAGCTTATATGGGACTAGCGGCGAGACCCAGTACTTC.

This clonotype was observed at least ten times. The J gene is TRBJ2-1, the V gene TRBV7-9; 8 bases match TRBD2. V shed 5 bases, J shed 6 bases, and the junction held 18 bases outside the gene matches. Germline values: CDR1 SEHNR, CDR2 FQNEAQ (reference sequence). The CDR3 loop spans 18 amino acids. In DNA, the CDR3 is TGTGCCAGCAGCCGCGCCGTTTTGGGGCTAGCGGGTCGCAATGAGCAGTTCTTC. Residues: CASSRAVLGLAGRNEQFF.

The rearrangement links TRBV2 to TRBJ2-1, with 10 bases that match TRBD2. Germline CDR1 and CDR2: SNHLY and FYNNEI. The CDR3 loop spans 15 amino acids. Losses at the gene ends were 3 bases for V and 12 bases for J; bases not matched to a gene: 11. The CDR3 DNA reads TGTGCCAGCAGTGACGGTTATTGGGTAGCGGGAGGGCAGTTCTTC. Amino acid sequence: CASSDGYWVAGGQFF.